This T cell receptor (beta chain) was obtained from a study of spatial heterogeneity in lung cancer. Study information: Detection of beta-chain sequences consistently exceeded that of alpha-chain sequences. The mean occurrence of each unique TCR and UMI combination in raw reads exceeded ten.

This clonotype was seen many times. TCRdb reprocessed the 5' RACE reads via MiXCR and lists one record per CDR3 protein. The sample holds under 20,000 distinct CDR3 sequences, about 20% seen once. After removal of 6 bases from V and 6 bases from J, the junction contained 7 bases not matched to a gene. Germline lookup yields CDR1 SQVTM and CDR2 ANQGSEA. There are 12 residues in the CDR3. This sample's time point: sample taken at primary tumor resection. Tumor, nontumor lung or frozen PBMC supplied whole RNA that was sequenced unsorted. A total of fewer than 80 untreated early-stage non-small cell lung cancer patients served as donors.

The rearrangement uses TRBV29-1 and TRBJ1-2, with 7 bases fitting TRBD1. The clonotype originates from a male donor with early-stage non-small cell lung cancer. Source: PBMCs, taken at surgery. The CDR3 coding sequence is TGCAGCGTCGCGACAGGGAGGAATGGCTACACCTTC. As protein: CSVATGRNGYTF.